Following are 8 T cell receptor beta chains from one sample sequenced in a study of blood T cells in healthy people across ages. A J-beta primer mix and a sample-barcoded 5' primer were used in a second PCR of about 6 to 12 cycles. TCRdb reprocessed the 5' RACE reads via MiXCR and lists one record per CDR3 protein. This table has 910,000 or so distinct CDR3 sequences, roughly 50% appearing once. What was sequenced was blood. These receptors originate from a woman aged 55-75 years in good health.

This chain connects TRBV18 to TRBJ2-6; no clear D. Germline CDR1 and CDR2: KGHSH and LQKENI. V lost 2 bases to trimming and J lost 0 bases, with 8 bases between them. The CDR3 has 16 residues. The CDR3 is CASSPEVPSGANVLTF. The CDR3 DNA is TGTGCCAGCTCACCAGAAGTGCCCTCTGGGGCCAACGTCCTGACTTTC. The variable domain in full, completed from reference TRBV18 and TRBJ2-6, reads NAGVMQNPRHLVRRRGQEARLRCSPMKGHSHVYWYRQLPEEGLKFMVYLQKENIIDESGMPKERFSAEFPKEGPSILRIQQVVRGDSAAYFCASSPEVPSGANVLTFGAGSRLTVL.

The rearrangement links TRBV9 to TRBJ2-1, with TRBD2 as a possible D gene (5 bases). Trimming cost V 0 bases and J 2 bases, with 12 bases left between them. CDR3 size: 16 residues. CDR1 and CDR2 from the germline V gene are SGDLS and YYNGEE. Here the CDR3 reads CASSVGASSTYNEQFF. The CDR3 DNA is TGTGCCAGCAGCGTAGGGGCTAGCTCAACCTACAATGAGCAGTTCTTC.

About this clonotype itself: One end of the junction is discordant with germline, which a read error may explain. The chain uses TRBV6-5 and TRBJ2-5; 12 positions match TRBD2. Germline assignment: CDR1 MNHEY and CDR2 SVGAGI. This CDR3 has 15 residues. CDR3 sequence reads: CACRDRLAGEETQYF. Written as DNA, the CDR3 is TGTGCCTGCAGGGATAGACTAGCGGGGGAAGAGACCCAGTACTTC.

This clonotype has only one observation. The rearrangement uses TRBV10-3 and TRBJ2-1, with TRBD2 matching 11 bases. J lost 4 bases, V lost 6 bases, and 8 bases had no gene match. Germline assignment: CDR1 ENHRY and CDR2 SYGVKD. There are 16 residues in the CDR3. CDR3 protein: CAIRGTGTSGYNEQFF. CDR3 sequence (DNA): TGTGCCATCAGGGGGACCGGGACTAGCGGATACAATGAGCAGTTCTTC.

The chain carries TRBV2 and TRBJ1-1; D not certain. This CDR3 is built from 13 residues. Germline loops: CDR1 SNHLY, CDR2 FYNNEI. The V gene lost 3 bases and the J gene lost 3 bases, with 8 bases spanning the gap. CDR3 sequence: CASSDGIDTEAFF. The CDR3 coding sequence is TGTGCCAGCAGTGACGGAATCGACACTGAAGCTTTCTTT.

The chain combines TRBV9 with TRBJ2-7, with 8 bases lining up with TRBD1. This CDR3 has 15 residues. V shed 3 bases, J shed 3 bases, and the junction held 8 bases outside the gene matches. Germline CDR1 is SGDLS and CDR2 is YYNGEE. CDR3 sequence: CASSDPTGDHYEQYF. DNA of the CDR3: TGTGCCAGCAGCGACCCGACAGGGGACCACTACGAGCAGTACTTC.

J is TRBJ1-4 and V is TRBV7-2; 9 nucleotides match TRBD1. Germline values: CDR1 SGHTA, CDR2 FQGNSA. Trimming removed 3 bases from V and 8 bases from J; junction bases left unmatched: 10. The CDR3 runs 16 residues. The CDR3 is CASSFTPGQGGEKLFF. CDR3 sequence (DNA): TGTGCCAGCAGCTTTACTCCGGGACAGGGAGGGGAAAAACTGTTTTTT.

The chain employs TRBV4-1 and TRBJ2-3; D ambiguous. Germline V gene lookup returns CDR1 MGHRA and CDR2 YSYEKL. CDR3 length equals 14 residues. Trimming took 1 base from V and 5 from J, leaving 10 bases between them. This chain's CDR3 is CASSQVGPGDTQYF. DNA of the CDR3: TGCGCCAGCAGCCAAGTCGGGCCTGGAGATACGCAGTATTTT.